These 24 T cell receptor beta chains share one sample of origin, sequenced in a study of radiation and T cells in renal cell carcinoma. Sequencing used immunoSEQ multiplex PCR; TCRdb keeps in-frame clones, though not all of them. The sample contains approximately 140,000 clones, approximately 90% of which appear only once. As to time point: baseline pretreatment blood. Treatment denoted: 15 Gy SBRT to primary tumor, nephrectomy 4 weeks later. The sequencing used blood, collected from a patient whose treatment included radiotherapy and nephrectomy. These receptor sequences come from a woman in her seventies with renal cell carcinoma.

This clone showed up just a few times. The V call is TRBV7-2, the J call TRBJ1-2, with 7 nucleotides matching TRBD1. The V gene's germline CDR1 is SGHTA and CDR2 FQGNSA. Losses at the gene ends were 3 bases for V and 3 bases for J; bases not matched to a gene: 1. The CDR3 contains 13 residues. The CDR3 DNA sequence: TGTGCCAGCAGCTTGGGGACAGACTATGGCTACACCTTC. Translating gives CASSLGTDYGYTF.

This chain uses TRBV30 with TRBJ2-2; weak D call: TRBD1 (5 bases). The CDR3 runs to 12 residues. Trimming left V 5 bases short and J 6 bases short, with 10 bases between. Germline lookup yields CDR1 GTSNPN and CDR2 SVGIG (reference sequence). CDR3 DNA sequence: TGTGCCTGGGGGCAGGGTGCCGGGGAGCTGTTTTTT. It specifies CAWGQGAGELFF.

The chain's CDR3 is CASSPRDGRYEQYF. The CDR3 coding sequence is TGTGCCAGCAGCCCCCGGGACGGCCGCTACGAGCAGTACTTC. The V call is TRBV9, the J call TRBJ2-7, with D perhaps given as TRBD1 or TRBD2 (5 bases each). The germline V gene has CDR1 SGDLS and CDR2 YYNGEE. Trimming cost V 4 bases and J 3 bases, with 14 bases left between them. The CDR3 is 14 amino acids.

The chain has TRBV6-1 and TRBJ2-7; D is possibly TRBD2 (5 bases). This CDR3 comprises 14 residues. Germline V gene data show CDR1 as MNHNS and CDR2 as SASEGT. Trimming stripped 3 bases from V and 6 bases from J, with 15 bases between. CDR3 residues: CASSEAGLRGEQYF. The CDR3 coding sequence is TGTGCCAGCAGTGAGGCCGGACTCCGGGGCGAGCAGTACTTC.

The chain carries TRBV28 and TRBJ1-1, with D possibly TRBD1 on 5 matching bases. Trimming pared 5 bases from V and 6 bases from J, leaving 16 bases between. CDR1 is MDHEN, CDR2 SYDVKM, per germline. This CDR3 comprises 14 residues. CDR3 loop: CASSAPGPMAEAFF. CDR3 DNA sequence: TGTGCCAGCAGTGCACCGGGACCCATGGCTGAAGCTTTCTTT.

V is TRBV5-1 and J is TRBJ1-5; possibly TRBD1 for D (6 bases). V was pared by 0 bases and J by 0 bases, with 7 bases between. The germline gives CDR1 SGHRS, CDR2 YFSETQ. The CDR3 is 15 amino acids. CDR3 sequence reads: CASSLEGGSNQPQHF. In DNA form, the CDR3 reads TGCGCCAGCAGCTTGGAAGGGGGTAGCAATCAGCCCCAGCATTTT. Full variable domain (missing parts from reference TRBV5-1 and TRBJ1-5): KAGVTQTPRYLIKTRGQQVTLSCSPISGHRSVSWYQQTPGQGLQFLFEYFSETQRNKGNFPGRFSGRQFSNSRSEMNVSTLELGDSALYLCASSLEGGSNQPQHFGDGTRLSIL.

J is TRBJ2-3 and V is TRBV19, with 14 nucleotides matching TRBD2. CDR3 length: 16 residues. V dropped 5 bases and J dropped 4; count of bases not matched to a gene: 5. The germline CDR1 and CDR2 sequences are LNHDA and SQIVND (reference sequence). DNA for the CDR3: TGTGCCAGTAGTCCCGGGACTAGCGGGGGCCCAGATACGCAGTATTTT. Translating gives CASSPGTSGGPDTQYF.

V is TRBV5-1 and J is TRBJ2-3; D possibly corresponds to TRBD1 (6 bases). Per germline, CDR1 SGHRS and CDR2 YFSETQ. This CDR3 is built from 14 residues. The V end was cut by 5 bases, the J end by 4 bases, with 14 bases between. CDR3 loop: CASSWKQGADTQYF. The CDR3 DNA reads as TGCGCCAGCAGTTGGAAACAGGGAGCAGATACGCAGTATTTT.

The gene calls are TRBV5-5 and TRBJ1-1; D is perhaps TRBD1 (5 bases). V was clipped by 1 base and J by 7 bases, with 8 bases between them. The CDR3 spans 12 residues. CDR1 and CDR2 from the germline V gene are SGHKS and YYEKEE (reference sequence). In nucleotides, the CDR3 is TGTGCCAGCAGCTTGACAGGTGATGAAGCTTTCTTT. It codes for CASSLTGDEAFF.

The V and J genes are TRBV6-1 and TRBJ1-3; 9 bases fit TRBD1. There are 14 residues in the CDR3. After removal of 4 bases from V and 5 bases from J, the junction contained 3 bases not matched to a gene. The V gene's germline CDR1 is MNHNS and CDR2 SASEGT. CDR3: CASSADRGRNTIYF. DNA of the CDR3: TGTGCCAGCAGTGCGGACAGGGGTAGAAACACCATATATTTT.

The CDR3 DNA reads as TGTGCCAGCAGTATTGGACAGGGTGAAACTGAAGCTTTCTTT. Its protein product is CASSIGQGETEAFF. The chain links TRBV2 to TRBJ1-1, with TRBD1 identical over 8 bases. The CDR3 is made up of 14 amino acids. With 5 bases clipped from V and 5 bases from J, the junction kept 7 bases outside the gene matches. The germline CDR1 and CDR2 sequences are SNHLY and FYNNEI.

The genes are TRBV19 and TRBJ1-1, with D unresolved. Trimming removed 4 bases at V and 0 bases at J, with 6 bases between. Germline V gives CDR1 LNHDA, CDR2 SQIVND (reference sequence). The CDR3 loop spans 13 amino acids. The DNA for the CDR3 is TGTGCCAGTAGTACGGGAATGAACACTGAAGCTTTCTTT. Translation: CASSTGMNTEAFF.

This chain uses TRBV27 with TRBJ1-2; D unresolved. Trimming removed 6 bases at V and 1 base at J, with 9 bases between. CDR1 and CDR2 from the germline V gene are MNHEY and SMNVEV (reference sequence). CDR3 length: 13 residues. The CDR3 loop is CASSRDVNYGYTF. The CDR3 region has the DNA TGTGCCAGCAGCCGCGACGTTAACTATGGCTACACCTTC.

This clone was observed once. The chain carries TRBV20-1 and TRBJ2-5; D is uncertain. The CDR3 contains 11 residues. V shed 6 bases and J shed 4 bases, with 9 bases lying between them. The germline gives CDR1 DFQATT, CDR2 SNEGSKA (reference sequence). The CDR3 DNA sequence: TGCAGTGCCCCCATCCCAGAGACCCAGTACTTC. Residues: CSAPIPETQYF.

The chain uses TRBV2 and TRBJ1-1, with 8 bases matching TRBD1. The CDR3 runs to 15 residues. Trimming cost V 6 bases and J 0 bases; bases outside gene matches: 6. Germline assignment: CDR1 SNHLY and CDR2 FYNNEI. In nucleotides, the CDR3 is TGTGCCAGCAGGGAATTGGACAGGGTGAACACTGAAGCTTTCTTT. Protein: CASRELDRVNTEAFF.

The rearrangement joins TRBV28 to TRBJ2-5; the match to TRBD2 covers 12 bases. This CDR3 spans 15 amino acids. Germline assignment: CDR1 MDHEN and CDR2 SYDVKM. The V gene end was trimmed by 5 bases and the J gene end by 2 bases; junction bases not matched to a gene: 3. The CDR3 is CASSVTSGGQETQYF. CDR3 nucleotide sequence: TGTGCCAGCAGTGTAACTAGCGGGGGGCAAGAGACCCAGTACTTC.

J is TRBJ1-5 and V is TRBV19; D remains ambiguous. The CDR3 length is 17 residues. CDR1 is LNHDA and CDR2 is SQIVND in the germline V gene (reference sequence). The V end was cut by 5 bases, the J end by 6 bases, with 23 bases between. The CDR3 sequence is CASSPPGGQQWGQPQHF. DNA for the CDR3: TGTGCCAGTAGTCCACCTGGCGGGCAGCAATGGGGTCAGCCCCAGCATTTT.

This clone occurred once. The chain employs TRBV28 and TRBJ2-6; D could derive from TRBD1 or TRBD2 (5 bases each). Trimming removed 4 bases from V and 0 bases from J, with 25 bases in between. CDR3 size: 21 residues. CDR1 and CDR2 from the germline V gene are MDHEN and SYDVKM. This CDR3 is CASSSTVHRRTLSSGANVLTF. In nucleotides, the CDR3 is TGTGCCAGCAGTTCCACGGTGCATAGGAGGACACTTAGCTCTGGGGCCAACGTCCTGACTTTC.

V usage is TRBV7-9 and J usage is TRBJ2-6, with D uncertain. CDR1 is SEHNR, CDR2 FQNEAQ, per germline (reference sequence). This CDR3 is built from 13 residues. V was trimmed by 5 bases and J by 4 bases, leaving 6 bases between them. The CDR3 DNA sequence: TGTGCCAGCAGCGATCCCGGGGCCAACGTCCTGACTTTC. Protein: CASSDPGANVLTF.

CDR3 nucleotide sequence: TGTGCCAGCAGCTTGTTTCCGGGGGCAAACACCGGGGAGCTGTTTTTT. Translated, it gives CASSLFPGANTGELFF. The chain employs TRBV9 and TRBJ2-2; D may correspond to TRBD1 or TRBD2 (6 bases each). The CDR3 contains 16 residues. V was cut by 4 bases and J by 2 bases, with 15 bases left in between. Germline loops: CDR1 SGDLS, CDR2 YYNGEE.

The chain couples TRBV9 to TRBJ1-2, with 8 bases lining up with TRBD1. The trim removed 0 bases at V and 6 bases at J, leaving 4 bases unmatched. Germline-derived CDR1 and CDR2 are SGDLS and YYNGEE. This CDR3 has 14 residues. This CDR3 reads CASSVAPGGDGYTF. Written as DNA, the CDR3 is TGTGCCAGCAGCGTAGCCCCAGGGGGCGATGGCTACACCTTC.

The rearrangement uses TRBV2 and TRBJ2-2; possibly TRBD2 for D (6 bases). V was pared by 10 bases and J by 5 bases, with 17 bases between. Germline lookup yields CDR1 SNHLY and CDR2 FYNNEI. This CDR3 region has 14 residues. This CDR3 is CATDTTRGTGELFF. The CDR3 region has the DNA TGTGCCACCGACACGACTAGAGGGACCGGGGAGCTGTTTTTT.

Here the CDR3 reads CASSEFDTQYF. In nucleotides, the CDR3 is TGTGCCAGCAGTGAATTTGATACGCAGTATTTT. This chain links TRBV2 with TRBJ2-3; D is undetermined. V was trimmed by 2 bases and J by 6 bases, leaving 3 bases between them. CDR1 and CDR2 from the germline V gene are SNHLY and FYNNEI. The CDR3 totals 11 residues.

This rearrangement joins TRBV2 to TRBJ2-5; 7 bases fit TRBD2. The DNA end lines up better with TRBJ2-7; the J call may be wrong. The CDR3 is made up of 14 amino acids. Germline V CDR1 and CDR2: SNHLY, FYNNEI. This CDR3 is CASSGLSGPLEQYF. CDR3 sequence (DNA): TGTGCCAGCAGTGGACTTAGCGGGCCCCTCGAGCAGTACTTC.